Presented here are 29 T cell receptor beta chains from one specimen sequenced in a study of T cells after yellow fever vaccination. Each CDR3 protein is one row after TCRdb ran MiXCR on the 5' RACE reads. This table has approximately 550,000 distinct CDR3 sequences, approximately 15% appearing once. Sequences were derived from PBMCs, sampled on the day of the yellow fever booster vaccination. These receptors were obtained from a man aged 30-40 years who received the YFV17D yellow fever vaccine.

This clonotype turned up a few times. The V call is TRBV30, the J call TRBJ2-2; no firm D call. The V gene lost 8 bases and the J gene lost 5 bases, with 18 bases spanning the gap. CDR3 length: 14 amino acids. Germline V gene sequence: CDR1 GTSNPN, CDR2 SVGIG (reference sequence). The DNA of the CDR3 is TGTGCCATAGGCGGCTCAGTTTCGACCGGGGAGCTGTTTTTT. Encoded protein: CAIGGSVSTGELFF.

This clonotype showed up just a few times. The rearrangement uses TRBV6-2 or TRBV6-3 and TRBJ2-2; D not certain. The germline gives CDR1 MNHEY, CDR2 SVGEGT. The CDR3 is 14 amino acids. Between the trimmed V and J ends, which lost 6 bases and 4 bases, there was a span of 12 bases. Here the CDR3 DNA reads TGTGCCAGCAGGAAAACTAAGTCCACCGGGGAGCTGTTTTTT. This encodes CASRKTKSTGELFF.

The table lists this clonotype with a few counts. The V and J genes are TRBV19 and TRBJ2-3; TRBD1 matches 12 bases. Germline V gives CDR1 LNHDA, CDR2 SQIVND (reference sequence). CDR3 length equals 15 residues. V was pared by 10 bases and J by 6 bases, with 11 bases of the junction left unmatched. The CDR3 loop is CATSPGQGAWDTQYF. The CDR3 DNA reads TGTGCCACCTCCCCGGGACAGGGGGCATGGGATACGCAGTATTTT.

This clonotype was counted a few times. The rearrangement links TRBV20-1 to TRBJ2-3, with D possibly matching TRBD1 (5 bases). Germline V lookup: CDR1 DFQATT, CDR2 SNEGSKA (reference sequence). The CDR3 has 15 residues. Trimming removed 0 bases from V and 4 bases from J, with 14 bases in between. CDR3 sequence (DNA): TGCAGTGCTAGAGATCTAGGGGCAATCCCAGATACGCAGTATTTT. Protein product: CSARDLGAIPDTQYF.

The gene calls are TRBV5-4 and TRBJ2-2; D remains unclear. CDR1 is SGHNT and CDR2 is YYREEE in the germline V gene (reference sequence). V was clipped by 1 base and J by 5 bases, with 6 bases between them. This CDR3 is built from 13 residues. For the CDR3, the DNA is TGTGCCAGCAGCTTGATCGAGACCGGGGAGCTGTTTTTT. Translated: CASSLIETGELFF.

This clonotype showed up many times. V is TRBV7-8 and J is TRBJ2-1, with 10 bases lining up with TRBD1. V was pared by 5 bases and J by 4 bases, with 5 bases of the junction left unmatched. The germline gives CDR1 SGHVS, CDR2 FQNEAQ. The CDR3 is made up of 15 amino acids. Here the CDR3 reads CASSPGQGGYNEQFF. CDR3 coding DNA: TGTGCCAGCAGCCCAGGACAGGGGGGGTACAATGAGCAGTTCTTC.

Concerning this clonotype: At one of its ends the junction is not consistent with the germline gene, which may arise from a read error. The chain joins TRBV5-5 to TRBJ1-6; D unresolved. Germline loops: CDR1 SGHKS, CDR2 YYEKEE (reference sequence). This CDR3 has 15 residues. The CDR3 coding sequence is TGTGCCAGCAGCGTAAGGTTCTCCTATAATTCAGCCCTCCACTTT. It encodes CASSVRFSYNSALHF.

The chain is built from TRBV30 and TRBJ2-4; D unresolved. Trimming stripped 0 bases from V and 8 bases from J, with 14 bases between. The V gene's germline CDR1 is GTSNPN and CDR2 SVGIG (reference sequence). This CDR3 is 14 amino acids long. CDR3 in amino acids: CAWSVGNSEDIQYF. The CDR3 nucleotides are TGTGCCTGGAGTGTTGGAAACAGTGAGGACATTCAGTACTTC.

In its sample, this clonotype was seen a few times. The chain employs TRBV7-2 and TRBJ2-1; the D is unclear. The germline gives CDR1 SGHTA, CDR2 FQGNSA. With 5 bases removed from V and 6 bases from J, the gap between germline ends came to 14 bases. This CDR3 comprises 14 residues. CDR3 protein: CASSPVRLGNEQFF. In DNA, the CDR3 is TGTGCCAGCAGCCCCGTGAGGTTAGGCAATGAGCAGTTCTTC.

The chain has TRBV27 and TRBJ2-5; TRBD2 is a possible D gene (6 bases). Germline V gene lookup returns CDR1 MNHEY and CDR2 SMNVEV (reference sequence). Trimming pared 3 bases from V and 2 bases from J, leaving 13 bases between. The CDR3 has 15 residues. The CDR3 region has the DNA TGTGCCAGCAGTTTTTACGGGAGCGGGCAAGAGACCCAGTACTTC. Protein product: CASSFYGSGQETQYF.

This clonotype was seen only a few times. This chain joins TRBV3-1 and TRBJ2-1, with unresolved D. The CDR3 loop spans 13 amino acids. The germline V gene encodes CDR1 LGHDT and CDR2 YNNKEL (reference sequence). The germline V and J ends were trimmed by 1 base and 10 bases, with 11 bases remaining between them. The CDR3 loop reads CASSQGSVTEQFF. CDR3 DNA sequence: TGTGCCAGCAGCCAAGGTTCGGTCACCGAGCAGTTCTTC.

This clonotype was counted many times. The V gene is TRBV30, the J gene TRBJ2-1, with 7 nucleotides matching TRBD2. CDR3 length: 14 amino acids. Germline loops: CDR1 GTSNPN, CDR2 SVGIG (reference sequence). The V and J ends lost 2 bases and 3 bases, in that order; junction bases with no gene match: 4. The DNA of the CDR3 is TGTGCCTGGAGTCAGAGCGGGATCTACAATGAGCAGTTCTTC. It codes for CAWSQSGIYNEQFF.

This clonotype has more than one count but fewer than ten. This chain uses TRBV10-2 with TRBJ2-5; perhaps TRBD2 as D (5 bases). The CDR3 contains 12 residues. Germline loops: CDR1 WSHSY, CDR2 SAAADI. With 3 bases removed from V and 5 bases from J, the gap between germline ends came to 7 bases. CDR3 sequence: CASSDLAETQYF. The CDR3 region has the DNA TGCGCCAGCAGTGATTTAGCGGAGACCCAGTACTTC.

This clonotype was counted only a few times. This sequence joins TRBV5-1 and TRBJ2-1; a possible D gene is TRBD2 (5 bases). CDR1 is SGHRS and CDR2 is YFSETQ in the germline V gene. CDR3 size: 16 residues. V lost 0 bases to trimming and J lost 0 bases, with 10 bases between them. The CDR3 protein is CASSLAEGSSYNEQFF. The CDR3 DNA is TGCGCCAGCAGCTTGGCCGAGGGTAGCTCCTACAATGAGCAGTTCTTC.

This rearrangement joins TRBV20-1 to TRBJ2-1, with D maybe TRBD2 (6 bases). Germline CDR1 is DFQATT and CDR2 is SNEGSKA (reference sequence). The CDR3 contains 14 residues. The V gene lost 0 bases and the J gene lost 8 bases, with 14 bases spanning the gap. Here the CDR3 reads CSARDLKGGDEQFF. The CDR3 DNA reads TGCAGTGCTAGAGATCTAAAAGGAGGGGATGAGCAGTTCTTC.

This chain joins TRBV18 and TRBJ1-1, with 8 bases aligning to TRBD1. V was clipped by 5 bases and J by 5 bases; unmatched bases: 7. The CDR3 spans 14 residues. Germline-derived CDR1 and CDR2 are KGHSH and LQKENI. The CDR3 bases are TGTGCCAGCTCAGAGAACAGGGGGGGAACTGAAGCTTTCTTT. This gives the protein CASSENRGGTEAFF.

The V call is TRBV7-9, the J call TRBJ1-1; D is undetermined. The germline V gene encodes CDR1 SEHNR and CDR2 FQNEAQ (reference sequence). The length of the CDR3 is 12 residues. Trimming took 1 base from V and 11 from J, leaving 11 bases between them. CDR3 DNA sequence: TGTGCCAGCAGCTTAGGTCGGGGTTTGGCTTTCTTT. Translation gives CASSLGRGLAFF.

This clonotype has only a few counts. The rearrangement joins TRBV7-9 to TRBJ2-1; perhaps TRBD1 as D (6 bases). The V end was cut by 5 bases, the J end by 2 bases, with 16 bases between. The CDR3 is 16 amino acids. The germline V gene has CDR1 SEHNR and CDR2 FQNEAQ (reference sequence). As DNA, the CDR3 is TGTGCCAGCAGCCCCAGGGGAGTCCTCGCCTACAATGAGCAGTTCTTC. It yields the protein CASSPRGVLAYNEQFF. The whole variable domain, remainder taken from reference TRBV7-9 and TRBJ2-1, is DTGVSQNPRHKITKRGQNVTFRCDPISEHNRLYWYRQTLGQGPEFLTYFQNEAQLEKSRLLSDRFSAERPKGSFSTLEIQRTEQGDSAMYLCASSPRGVLAYNEQFFGPGTRLTVL.

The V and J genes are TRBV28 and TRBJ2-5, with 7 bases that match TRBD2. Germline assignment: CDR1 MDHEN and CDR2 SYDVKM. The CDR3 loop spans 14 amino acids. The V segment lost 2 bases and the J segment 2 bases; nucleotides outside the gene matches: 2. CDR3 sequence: CASSLLAVQETQYF. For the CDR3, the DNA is TGTGCCAGCAGTTTACTAGCGGTTCAAGAGACCCAGTACTTC.

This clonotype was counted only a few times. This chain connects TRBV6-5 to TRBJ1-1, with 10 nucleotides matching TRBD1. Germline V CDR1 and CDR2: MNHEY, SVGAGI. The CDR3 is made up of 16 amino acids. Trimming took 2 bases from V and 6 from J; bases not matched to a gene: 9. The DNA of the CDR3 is TGTGCCAGCAGTTACGACGGGACAGGGGCCCTACCTGAAGCTTTCTTT. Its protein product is CASSYDGTGALPEAFF.

The CDR3, as DNA: TGTGCCAGCAGCTTAATCGGACAGGGGGTCTACGAGCAGTACTTC. Protein: CASSLIGQGVYEQYF. The chain couples TRBV5-4 to TRBJ2-7; 10 bases are shared with TRBD1. Unmatched junction bases numbered 5, after V lost 2 bases and J lost 3 bases. Germline V CDR1 and CDR2: SGHNT, YYREEE (reference sequence). The CDR3 length is 15 residues.

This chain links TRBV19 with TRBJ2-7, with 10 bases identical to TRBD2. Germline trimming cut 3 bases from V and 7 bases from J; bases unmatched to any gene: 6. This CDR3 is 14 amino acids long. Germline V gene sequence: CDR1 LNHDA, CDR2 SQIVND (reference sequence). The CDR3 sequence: CASSILAGDGEQYF. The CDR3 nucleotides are TGTGCCAGTAGTATCCTAGCGGGAGATGGTGAGCAGTACTTC.

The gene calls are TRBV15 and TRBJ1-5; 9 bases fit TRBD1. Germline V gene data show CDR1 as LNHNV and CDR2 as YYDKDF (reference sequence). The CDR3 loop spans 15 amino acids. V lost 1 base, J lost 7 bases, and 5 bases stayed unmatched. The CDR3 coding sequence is TGTGCCACCAGCAGAGGGGACAGGGCACGGCAGCCCCAGCATTTT. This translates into CATSRGDRARQPQHF.

The CDR3 loop reads CASSTSGSGANVLTF. In DNA form, the CDR3 reads TGTGCCAGCAGCACATCCGGCTCTGGGGCCAACGTCCTGACTTTC. The chain employs TRBV12-3 or TRBV12-4 and TRBJ2-6; D unresolved. V was trimmed by 6 bases and J by 0 bases, leaving 9 bases between them. The CDR3 sequence is 15 residues long.

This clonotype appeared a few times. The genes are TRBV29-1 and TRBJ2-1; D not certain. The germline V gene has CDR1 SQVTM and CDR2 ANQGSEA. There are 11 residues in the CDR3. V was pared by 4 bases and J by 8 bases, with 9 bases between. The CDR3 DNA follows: TGCAGCGTTGCCCGAGTGGATGAGCAGTTCTTC. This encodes CSVARVDEQFF.

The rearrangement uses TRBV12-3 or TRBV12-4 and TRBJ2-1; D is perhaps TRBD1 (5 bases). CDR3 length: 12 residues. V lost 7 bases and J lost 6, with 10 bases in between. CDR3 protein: CASTLRVNEQFF. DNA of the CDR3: TGTGCCAGCACACTCAGGGTCAATGAGCAGTTCTTC.

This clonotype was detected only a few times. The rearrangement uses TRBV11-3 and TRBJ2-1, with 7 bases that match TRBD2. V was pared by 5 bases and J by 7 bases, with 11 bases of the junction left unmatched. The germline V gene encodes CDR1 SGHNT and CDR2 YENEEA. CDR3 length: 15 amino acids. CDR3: CASSHGAGVSNEQFF. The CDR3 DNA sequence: TGTGCCAGCAGCCATGGGGCGGGAGTAAGTAATGAGCAGTTCTTC.

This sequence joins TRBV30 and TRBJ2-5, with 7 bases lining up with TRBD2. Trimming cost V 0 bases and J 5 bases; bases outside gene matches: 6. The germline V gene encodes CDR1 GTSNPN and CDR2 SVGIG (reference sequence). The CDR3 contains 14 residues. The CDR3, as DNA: TGTGCCTGGAGTGTACCAACTAGCGAGGAGACCCAGTACTTC. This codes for CAWSVPTSEETQYF.

CDR3 nucleotides: TGCGCCAGCAGCCACAACAGGGGTCAGTACGAGCAGTACTTC. Translation: CASSHNRGQYEQYF. This chain connects TRBV5-1 to TRBJ2-7; 7 bases match TRBD1. The CDR3 consists of 14 residues. CDR1 and CDR2 (germline): SGHRS, YFSETQ. V gave up 4 bases and J gave up 4 bases; unmatched junction bases: 8.